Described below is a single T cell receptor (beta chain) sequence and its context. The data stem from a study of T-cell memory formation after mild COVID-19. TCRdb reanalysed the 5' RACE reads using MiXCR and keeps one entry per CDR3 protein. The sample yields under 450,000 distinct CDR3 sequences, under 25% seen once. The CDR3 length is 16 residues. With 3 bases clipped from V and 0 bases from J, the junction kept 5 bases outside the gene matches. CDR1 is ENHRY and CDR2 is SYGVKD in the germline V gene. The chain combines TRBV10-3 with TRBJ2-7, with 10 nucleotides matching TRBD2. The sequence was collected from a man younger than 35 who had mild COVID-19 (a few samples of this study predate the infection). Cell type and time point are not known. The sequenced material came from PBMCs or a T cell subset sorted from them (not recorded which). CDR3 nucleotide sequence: TGTGCCATCAGTGATCGGACTAGCGGCAGCTCCTACGAGCAGTACTTC. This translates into CAISDRTSGSSYEQYF.